The rows below give T cell receptor beta chains drawn from one sample of a study of blood T cells in healthy people across ages. TCRdb re-called the 5' RACE reads with MiXCR, one entry per CDR3 protein. Of roughly 1.4 million distinct CDR3 sequences in the sample, approximately 59% were seen once. Sequencing used blood. The receptors stem from a man between 18 and 29 years old in good health. CDR3s include the opening cysteine and the closing phenylalanine or tryptophan. D genes are given only for firm matches. Clone size is shown for a subset of rows, as once, few, many or a class of expanded clone.

D: .
V: TRBV4-3
size: .
J: TRBJ2-3
DNA: TGCGCCAGCAGCCAAGATACGAGGGGGGGGTCAGATACGCAGTATTTT
CDR3: CASSQDTRGGSDTQYF

D: TRBD1
V: TRBV7-9
size: .
J: TRBJ1-2
DNA: TGTGCCAGCAGCGACACCGGGACAGGGGACTATGGCTACACCTTC
CDR3: CASSDTGTGDYGYTF

D: .
V: TRBV2
size: .
J: TRBJ1-5
DNA: TGTGCCAGCAGCGCTCCAGGCTATAGCAATCAGCCCCAGCATTTT
CDR3: CASSAPGYSNQPQHF

D: .
V: TRBV20-1
size: .
J: TRBJ1-2
DNA: TGCAGTGCTAGAGGGGTGGAATATGGCTACACCTTC
CDR3: CSARGVEYGYTF

D: TRBD1
V: TRBV7-2
size: .
J: TRBJ1-2
DNA: TGTGCCAGCAGCTCCCTGGACAGGAACTATGGCTACACCTTC
CDR3: CASSSLDRNYGYTF

D: .
V: TRBV11-3
size: .
J: TRBJ2-4
DNA: TGTGCCAGCAGCTTAGATCTGGGGACGGGATCCAAAAACATTCAGTACTTC
CDR3: CASSLDLGTGSKNIQYF

D: .
V: TRBV5-1
size: few
J: TRBJ1-1
DNA: TGCGCCAGCAGCTTGGGGATCTTAATGAACACTGAAGCTTTCTTT
CDR3: CASSLGILMNTEAFF

D: TRBD2
V: TRBV4-3
size: .
J: TRBJ2-3
DNA: TGCGCCAGCAGCCAAGGGCCAACGGGGGGGTTTACAGATACGCAGTATTTT
CDR3: CASSQGPTGGFTDTQYF

D: .
V: TRBV5-1
size: .
J: TRBJ2-7
DNA: TGCGCCAGCAGCCCCGCGGAAATGGTTCTCACCTACGAGCAGTACTTC
CDR3: CASSPAEMVLTYEQYF

D: .
V: TRBV6-6
size: .
J: TRBJ1-5
DNA: TGTGCCAGCAGTTACGATAGGGTGGGCAATCAGCCCCAGCATTTT
CDR3: CASSYDRVGNQPQHF

D: .
V: TRBV12-3/TRBV12-4
size: .
J: TRBJ1-1
DNA: TGTGCCAGCAGAATAGGGGCCGCCGAAGCTTTCTTT
CDR3: CASRIGAAEAFF

D: .
V: TRBV6-6
size: few
J: TRBJ2-5
DNA: TGTGCCAGCAGCACCTTTGGGGAGAAAGAGACCCAGTACTTC
CDR3: CASSTFGEKETQYF

D: TRBD2
V: TRBV4-1
size: .
J: TRBJ2-7
DNA: TGCGCCAGCAGCCAAGAAGGGACTAGCTTCAACGAGCAGTACTTC
CDR3: CASSQEGTSFNEQYF

D: .
V: TRBV6-6
size: .
J: TRBJ2-7
DNA: TGTGCCAGCAGCCTTTTGCCCTACGGGCAGTACTTC
CDR3: CASSLLPYGQYF

D: TRBD2
V: TRBV2
size: .
J: TRBJ2-1
DNA: TGTGCCAGCAGTGAATTCGGCGGGGGGGTCTACAATGAGCAGTTCTTC
CDR3: CASSEFGGGVYNEQFF

D: TRBD1
V: TRBV29-1
size: once
J: TRBJ1-2
DNA: TGCAGCGTTGCACTACAGGGGTACGGCTACACCTTC
CDR3: CSVALQGYGYTF

D: .
V: TRBV7-9
size: .
J: TRBJ2-1
DNA: TGTGCCAGCAGCTTAGCGGGCGGGGCGTCCTACAATGAGCAGTTCTTC
CDR3: CASSLAGGASYNEQFF

D: .
V: TRBV24-1
size: few
J: TRBJ2-3
DNA: TGTGCCACCAGTGACCGCACCTGGGATACGCAGTATTTT
CDR3: CATSDRTWDTQYF

D: TRBD2
V: TRBV13
size: few
J: TRBJ2-3
DNA: TGTGCCAGCAGCATCTTACTAGCGCCAGATACGCAGTATTTT
CDR3: CASSILLAPDTQYF

D: .
V: TRBV4-3
size: .
J: TRBJ2-5
DNA: TGCGCCAGCAGCCAAGCGAACTTACAAGAGACCCAGTACTTC
CDR3: CASSQANLQETQYF

D: TRBD1
V: TRBV7-2
size: .
J: TRBJ1-5
DNA: TGTGCCAGCAGCTTAGGGACAGGGTTTTACCAGCCCCAGCATTTT
CDR3: CASSLGTGFYQPQHF

D: TRBD2
V: TRBV12-3/TRBV12-4
size: .
J: TRBJ2-1
DNA: TGTGCCAGCAGGGACCTAGCGGGAGTGCAAAATGAGCAGTTCTTC
CDR3: CASRDLAGVQNEQFF

D: TRBD1
V: TRBV5-1
size: many
J: TRBJ2-7
DNA: TGTGCCAGCAGTCCGGGACAGGGAATCTACGAGCAGTACTTC
CDR3: CASSPGQGIYEQYF

D: .
V: TRBV7-9
size: few
J: TRBJ2-7
DNA: TGTGCCAGCAGCTTAGCTACCACCTACGAGCAGTACTTC
CDR3: CASSLATTYEQYF

D: .
V: TRBV3-1
size: .
J: TRBJ2-7
DNA: TGTGCCAGCAGCCAGATAGGGGGTGGAAACGAGCAGTACTTC
CDR3: CASSQIGGGNEQYF

D: .
V: TRBV4-2
size: .
J: TRBJ2-5
DNA: TGTGCCAGCAGCCAAGGGACCCGTCCCCCCAGGGGAAATACGTGGGAGACCCAGTACTTC
CDR3: CASSQGTRPPRGNTWETQYF

D: .
V: TRBV29-1
size: .
J: TRBJ1-1
DNA: TGCAGCGTACTTTGGGGCCGAGGGAGGACTGAAGCTTTCTTT
CDR3: CSVLWGRGRTEAFF

D: .
V: TRBV4-1
size: .
J: TRBJ2-7
DNA: TGCGCCAGCAGCCACGACAGAGACTACGAGCAGTACTTC
CDR3: CASSHDRDYEQYF

D: TRBD2
V: TRBV7-9
size: .
J: TRBJ2-4
DNA: TGTGCCAGCAGCTTAGGAACTAGCGGCCTCTACAATGAGCAGTACTTC
CDR3: CASSLGTSGLYNEQYF

D: TRBD1
V: TRBV4-1
size: .
J: TRBJ2-4
DNA: TGCGCCAGCAGCCAGGCAATCCGGGACAGTAAAAACATTCAGTACTTC
CDR3: CASSQAIRDSKNIQYF

D: TRBD2
V: TRBV20-1
size: .
J: TRBJ2-3
DNA: TGCAGTGCTAGAGATAGCGGGGGATCCGATACGCAGTATTTT
CDR3: CSARDSGGSDTQYF

D: .
V: TRBV7-9
size: .
J: TRBJ2-1
DNA: TGTGCCAGCAGCTTAGGGCATACCTGGGGGCATCAGGATGAGCAGTTCTTC
CDR3: CASSLGHTWGHQDEQFF

D: TRBD2
V: TRBV7-6
size: .
J: TRBJ2-3
DNA: TGTGCCAGCAGCTTAGGGTTAGCGGGAGACATGGTCACAGATACGCAGTATTTT
CDR3: CASSLGLAGDMVTDTQYF

D: .
V: TRBV24-1
size: .
J: TRBJ2-3
DNA: TGTGCCACCAGTGACCAAGGTGGGCGAGATACGCAGTATTTT
CDR3: CATSDQGGRDTQYF

D: .
V: TRBV29-1
size: few
J: TRBJ2-2
DNA: TGCAGCGTTGAAGAGAACTGGACCGGGGAGCTGTTTTTT
CDR3: CSVEENWTGELFF

D: TRBD1
V: TRBV27
size: .
J: TRBJ2-3
DNA: TGTGCCAGCAATGGGGGACAGGCTAGCACAGATACGCAGTATTTT
CDR3: CASNGGQASTDTQYF

D: .
V: TRBV2
size: .
J: TRBJ2-5
DNA: TGTGCCAGCAGCGGCGGTACCAGGGAGACCCAGTACTTC
CDR3: CASSGGTRETQYF

D: .
V: TRBV29-1
size: few
J: TRBJ2-7
DNA: TGCAGCGTTGGGGGCGGGACCACCTACGAGCAGTACTTC
CDR3: CSVGGGTTYEQYF

D: TRBD1
V: TRBV25-1
size: .
J: TRBJ1-5
DNA: TGTGCCAGCAGTGAGTCTGGGACAGGGAATCAGCCCCAGCATTTT
CDR3: CASSESGTGNQPQHF

D: .
V: TRBV27
size: .
J: TRBJ1-2
DNA: TGTGCCAGCAGTTCCTTAGACAGCAAAGGTGGCTACACCTTC
CDR3: CASSSLDSKGGYTF